Listed below are T cell receptor beta chains from one sample, sequenced in a study of T cell changes during pregnancy in multiple sclerosis. Assay: immunoSEQ multiplex PCR; the TCRdb copy retains only in-frame clones and omits some. Here the sample spans roughly 80,000 clones, around 92% being singletons. Sequences were derived from peripheral blood, sampled before pregnancy. The origin of the receptors is a female donor with multiple sclerosis, enrolled in a pregnancy study. Each CDR3 is given with its conserved first and last residue. Fields, in order: D gene, J gene, clone size, V gene, CDR3 protein, CDR3 DNA. A D gene is named only where the DNA matches it firmly. Clone size, where shown, is once, few, many, or a class for clones that have expanded.

d_call: NA; j_call: TRBJ1-2; clone_size: NA; v_call: TRBV6-1; cdr3_aa: CASSEVVGAVYGYTF; cdr3_nt: TGTGCCAGCAGTGAAGTGGTTGGAGCGGTCTATGGCTACACCTTC
d_call: NA; j_call: TRBJ2-7; clone_size: NA; v_call: TRBV27; cdr3_aa: CASSFSGQIYEQYF; cdr3_nt: TGTGCCAGCAGTTTTTCCGGACAGATATACGAGCAGTACTTC
d_call: TRBD1; j_call: TRBJ2-2; clone_size: NA; v_call: TRBV9; cdr3_aa: CASSATGGMSGELFF; cdr3_nt: TGTGCCAGCAGCGCGACAGGGGGTATGTCCGGGGAGCTGTTTTTT
d_call: NA; j_call: TRBJ2-1; clone_size: NA; v_call: TRBV5-1; cdr3_aa: CASSLLLVSSYNEQFF; cdr3_nt: TGCGCCAGCAGTCTCCTGTTGGTCAGCTCCTACAATGAGCAGTTCTTC
d_call: NA; j_call: TRBJ1-1; clone_size: NA; v_call: TRBV19; cdr3_aa: CASTSLQPNTEAFF; cdr3_nt: TGTGCCAGTACCTCCCTACAGCCGAACACTGAAGCTTTCTTT
d_call: TRBD2; j_call: TRBJ2-1; clone_size: NA; v_call: TRBV7-9; cdr3_aa: CASSFHTSGGLDNYNEQFF; cdr3_nt: TGTGCCAGCAGCTTCCATACTAGCGGGGGACTGGATAACTACAATGAGCAGTTCTTC
d_call: NA; j_call: TRBJ1-1; clone_size: few; v_call: TRBV4-1; cdr3_aa: CASSQGQLNTEAFF; cdr3_nt: TGCGCCAGCAGCCAAGGGCAGTTGAACACTGAAGCTTTCTTT
d_call: NA; j_call: TRBJ2-3; clone_size: NA; v_call: TRBV6-1; cdr3_aa: CASSEVYTDTQYF; cdr3_nt: TGTGCCAGCAGTGAAGTTTACACAGATACGCAGTATTTT
d_call: NA; j_call: TRBJ1-1; clone_size: NA; v_call: TRBV18; cdr3_aa: CASSPFSRGQGLGNTEAFF; cdr3_nt: TGTGCCAGCTCACCATTCAGCCGAGGGCAGGGGCTGGGGAACACTGAAGCTTTCTTT
d_call: NA; j_call: TRBJ2-2; clone_size: NA; v_call: TRBV7-9; cdr3_aa: CASSLKAGFEGELFF; cdr3_nt: TGTGCCAGCAGCTTAAAGGCGGGGTTCGAGGGGGAGCTGTTTTTT
d_call: NA; j_call: TRBJ1-6; clone_size: NA; v_call: TRBV4-1; cdr3_aa: CASSQDRTSPLHF; cdr3_nt: TGCGCCAGCAGCCAAGACCGGACATCACCCCTTCACTTT
d_call: NA; j_call: TRBJ1-6; clone_size: few; v_call: TRBV2; cdr3_aa: CASIIRGNSPLHF; cdr3_nt: TGTGCCAGCATTATCCGGGGGAATTCACCCCTCCACTTT
d_call: NA; j_call: TRBJ1-4; clone_size: NA; v_call: TRBV29-1; cdr3_aa: CSVSGNNEKLFF; cdr3_nt: TGCAGCGTTTCAGGGAATAATGAAAAACTGTTTTTT
d_call: TRBD2; j_call: TRBJ2-2; clone_size: NA; v_call: TRBV4-1; cdr3_aa: CASSQEGAGNTGELFF; cdr3_nt: TGCGCCAGCAGCCAAGAGGGAGCGGGAAACACCGGGGAGCTGTTTTTT
d_call: TRBD2; j_call: TRBJ2-7; clone_size: NA; v_call: TRBV18; cdr3_aa: CASSPLSGGTSYEQYF; cdr3_nt: TGTGCCAGCTCACCGCTTAGCGGGGGGACCTCCTACGAGCAGTACTTC
d_call: TRBD1; j_call: TRBJ2-5; clone_size: NA; v_call: TRBV5-1; cdr3_aa: CASSSMTGLQETQYF; cdr3_nt: TGCGCCAGCAGTTCCATGACAGGGCTCCAAGAGACCCAGTACTTC
d_call: NA; j_call: TRBJ1-1; clone_size: NA; v_call: TRBV2; cdr3_aa: CAGKGLGTEAFF; cdr3_nt: TGTGCCGGAAAGGGGCTGGGCACTGAAGCTTTCTTT
d_call: NA; j_call: TRBJ1-1; clone_size: NA; v_call: TRBV4-1; cdr3_aa: CASSPDGFLAFF; cdr3_nt: TGCGCCAGCAGCCCCGACGGGTTCTTAGCTTTCTTT
d_call: NA; j_call: TRBJ2-2; clone_size: once; v_call: TRBV7-3; cdr3_aa: CASSLGGTHTGELFF; cdr3_nt: TGTGCCAGCAGCTTAGGCGGAACCCACACCGGGGAGCTGTTTTTT
d_call: TRBD1; j_call: TRBJ1-2; clone_size: NA; v_call: TRBV10-3; cdr3_aa: CAISDLRDSINYGYTF; cdr3_nt: TGTGCCATCAGTGATTTGAGGGACAGTATTAACTATGGCTACACCTTC
d_call: NA; j_call: TRBJ2-7; clone_size: NA; v_call: TRBV11-3; cdr3_aa: CATVAGWRREQYF; cdr3_nt: TGTGCCACCGTGGCAGGGTGGCGGCGCGAGCAGTACTTC
d_call: NA; j_call: TRBJ2-7; clone_size: NA; v_call: TRBV7-9; cdr3_aa: CASSPRDKPYEQYF; cdr3_nt: TGTGCCAGCAGCCCGAGGGACAAGCCCTACGAGCAGTACTTC
d_call: NA; j_call: TRBJ1-4; clone_size: few; v_call: TRBV2; cdr3_aa: CASSVSEEKLFF; cdr3_nt: TGTGCCAGCAGCGTCTCGGAGGAAAAACTGTTTTTT
d_call: TRBD1; j_call: TRBJ1-1; clone_size: NA; v_call: TRBV18; cdr3_aa: CASSPTGELNTEAFF; cdr3_nt: TGTGCCAGCTCACCAACAGGGGAACTGAACACTGAAGCTTTCTTT
d_call: NA; j_call: TRBJ2-7; clone_size: NA; v_call: TRBV25-1; cdr3_aa: CASSDTYEQYF; cdr3_nt: TGTGCCAGCAGTGACACCTACGAGCAGTACTTC
d_call: NA; j_call: TRBJ2-1; clone_size: NA; v_call: TRBV5-4; cdr3_aa: CASSLRRANEQFF; cdr3_nt: TGTGCCAGCAGCTTGCGGCGGGCCAATGAGCAGTTCTTC
d_call: TRBD1; j_call: TRBJ1-4; clone_size: NA; v_call: TRBV7-6; cdr3_aa: CASSLSGTGNEKLFF; cdr3_nt: TGTGCCAGCAGCTTATCGGGGACAGGGAATGAAAAACTGTTTTTT
d_call: TRBD2; j_call: TRBJ2-3; clone_size: NA; v_call: TRBV9; cdr3_aa: CASRDGTSGGAIDTQYF; cdr3_nt: TGTGCCAGCAGAGATGGGACTAGCGGGGGGGCCATAGATACGCAGTATTTT
d_call: NA; j_call: TRBJ2-1; clone_size: NA; v_call: TRBV5-6; cdr3_aa: CASSLAQAEFF; cdr3_nt: TGTGCCAGCAGCTTGGCCCAAGCCGAATTCTTC
d_call: NA; j_call: TRBJ1-1; clone_size: NA; v_call: TRBV6-5; cdr3_aa: CASSYARQMNTEAFF; cdr3_nt: TGTGCCAGCAGTTACGCGAGGCAAATGAACACTGAAGCTTTCTTT
d_call: NA; j_call: TRBJ2-1; clone_size: NA; v_call: TRBV13; cdr3_aa: CASSLQRGNEQFF; cdr3_nt: TGTGCCAGCAGCCTACAACGGGGGAATGAGCAGTTCTTC
d_call: TRBD1; j_call: TRBJ2-3; clone_size: NA; v_call: TRBV27; cdr3_aa: CASSYRDRGTDTQYF; cdr3_nt: TGTGCCAGCAGTTACCGGGACAGGGGTACAGATACGCAGTATTTT
d_call: TRBD2; j_call: TRBJ2-1; clone_size: NA; v_call: TRBV15; cdr3_aa: CATSAYLSGGSHEQFF; cdr3_nt: TGTGCCACCAGCGCTTACCTTAGCGGGGGGTCACATGAGCAGTTCTTC
d_call: NA; j_call: TRBJ1-2; clone_size: NA; v_call: TRBV15; cdr3_aa: CATSVPGEDGYTF; cdr3_nt: TGTGCCACCAGCGTACCCGGGGAAGATGGCTACACCTTC
d_call: TRBD1; j_call: TRBJ1-2; clone_size: NA; v_call: TRBV5-4; cdr3_aa: CASSSRGQSGYTF; cdr3_nt: TGTGCCAGCAGCTCTAGGGGGCAGTCTGGCTACACCTTC
d_call: NA; j_call: TRBJ1-1; clone_size: once; v_call: TRBV14; cdr3_aa: CASSQDGLIQRAFF; cdr3_nt: TGTGCCAGCAGCCAAGACGGATTGATCCAGAGGGCTTTCTTT
d_call: NA; j_call: TRBJ1-2; clone_size: NA; v_call: TRBV7-8; cdr3_aa: CASSSRADNYGYTF; cdr3_nt: TGTGCCAGCAGCTCCCGAGCCGATAACTATGGCTACACCTTC
d_call: NA; j_call: TRBJ2-7; clone_size: NA; v_call: TRBV7-8; cdr3_aa: CASGQTRYEQYF; cdr3_nt: TGTGCCAGCGGCCAGACTCGGTACGAGCAGTACTTC
d_call: NA; j_call: TRBJ1-5; clone_size: NA; v_call: TRBV11-3; cdr3_aa: CASSLSNRVGSNQPQHF; cdr3_nt: TGTGCCAGCAGCTTATCAAACAGGGTTGGGAGCAATCAGCCCCAGCATTTT
d_call: TRBD1; j_call: TRBJ2-7; clone_size: NA; v_call: TRBV6-5; cdr3_aa: CASRGQGGYEQYF; cdr3_nt: TGTGCCAGCAGGGGACAGGGAGGCTACGAGCAGTACTTC
d_call: NA; j_call: TRBJ2-3; clone_size: NA; v_call: TRBV5-1; cdr3_aa: CASSLAGVASTDTQYF; cdr3_nt: TGCGCCAGCAGCTTGGCCGGGGTTGCTAGCACAGATACGCAGTATTTT
d_call: NA; j_call: TRBJ1-1; clone_size: NA; v_call: TRBV25-1; cdr3_aa: CASSRSGNTEAFF; cdr3_nt: TGTGCCAGCAGTAGATCAGGGAACACTGAAGCTTTCTTT
d_call: NA; j_call: TRBJ2-1; clone_size: NA; v_call: TRBV13; cdr3_aa: CASSSGIWQEQFF; cdr3_nt: TGTGCCAGCAGCTCAGGTATTTGGCAGGAGCAGTTCTTC
d_call: NA; j_call: TRBJ1-2; clone_size: NA; v_call: TRBV9; cdr3_aa: CASSAQGSGGYTF; cdr3_nt: TGTGCCAGCAGCGCTCAGGGGAGTGGAGGCTACACCTTC
d_call: NA; j_call: TRBJ1-6; clone_size: NA; v_call: TRBV6-5; cdr3_aa: CATREGINSPLHF; cdr3_nt: TGTGCCACACGTGAGGGCATAAATTCACCCCTCCACTTT
d_call: NA; j_call: TRBJ2-1; clone_size: NA; v_call: TRBV7-7; cdr3_aa: CASSLSPWANNEQFF; cdr3_nt: TGTGCTAGCAGCCTCAGCCCTTGGGCCAACAATGAGCAGTTCTTC
d_call: NA; j_call: TRBJ2-2; clone_size: NA; v_call: TRBV5-1; cdr3_aa: CASRSAGNTGELFF; cdr3_nt: TGCGCCAGCAGGTCGGCGGGCAACACCGGGGAGCTGTTTTTT
d_call: NA; j_call: TRBJ1-1; clone_size: NA; v_call: TRBV6-1; cdr3_aa: CASSDAGGGTEAFF; cdr3_nt: TGTGCCAGCAGTGATGCCGGGGGAGGGACTGAAGCTTTCTTT
d_call: NA; j_call: TRBJ1-1; clone_size: NA; v_call: TRBV30; cdr3_aa: CAWTPSLGLLEYTEAFF; cdr3_nt: TGTGCCTGGACACCTTCGTTGGGGCTTCTTGAGTACACTGAAGCTTTCTTT
d_call: NA; j_call: TRBJ2-3; clone_size: NA; v_call: TRBV5-1; cdr3_aa: CASRPGTDTQYF; cdr3_nt: TGCGCCAGCAGACCGGGCACAGATACGCAGTATTTT
d_call: NA; j_call: TRBJ1-4; clone_size: NA; v_call: TRBV15; cdr3_aa: CATSRDVLGEKLFF; cdr3_nt: TGTGCCACCAGCAGAGATGTTCTCGGGGAAAAACTGTTTTTT
d_call: TRBD1; j_call: TRBJ1-1; clone_size: NA; v_call: TRBV6-5; cdr3_aa: CASSWDRDYTEAFF; cdr3_nt: TGTGCCAGCAGCTGGGACAGGGATTATACTGAAGCTTTCTTT
d_call: TRBD1; j_call: TRBJ2-4; clone_size: NA; v_call: TRBV6-5; cdr3_aa: CASSLGGRGGNIQYF; cdr3_nt: TGTGCCAGCAGCTTAGGGGGCAGGGGCGGAAACATTCAGTACTTC
d_call: NA; j_call: TRBJ1-1; clone_size: NA; v_call: TRBV21-1; cdr3_aa: CASSNCCRGREAFF; cdr3_nt: TGTGCCAGCAGCAATTGCTGCAGGGGGCGTGAAGCTTTCTTT
d_call: NA; j_call: TRBJ1-1; clone_size: NA; v_call: TRBV5-4; cdr3_aa: CASSFSGGLTEAFF; cdr3_nt: TGTGCCAGCAGCTTCTCCGGGGGGCTCACTGAAGCTTTCTTT